Below are 4 T cell receptor beta chains sequenced from a single sample in a study of blood T cell repertoires in COVID-19 (dated by TCRdb to the early 2020s). Receptor libraries were prepared by the immunoSEQ multiplex PCR assay. Held by TCRdb, this immuneACCESS table contains in-frame sequences only and omits some clones. Under half of the omission traces to an unresolved V gene where checked; the cause of the rest is unknown. Across this sample there are roughly 200,000 clones, with approximately 92% seen only once. The ten largest clonotypes hold under 3% of the sample. Material for sequencing was PBMCs or T cells enriched from blood (not recorded which). The receptors were sampled from a woman aged 40-49 years with acute COVID-19.

The chain links TRBV7-2 to TRBJ2-1; tentatively, D is TRBD2 (6 bases). The length of the CDR3 is 15 residues. CDR1 and CDR2 from the germline V gene are SGHTA and FQGNSA. V was clipped by 2 bases and J by 5 bases, with 13 bases between them. The CDR3 region is CASSLTSSWNNEQFF. The CDR3, as DNA: TGTGCCAGCAGCTTAACTAGCAGTTGGAACAATGAGCAGTTCTTC.

The chain combines TRBV5-4 with TRBJ2-2; D perhaps matches TRBD1 (6 bases). The CDR3 sequence is 13 residues long. Trimming cost V 4 bases and J 4 bases, with 8 bases left between them. Germline CDR1 and CDR2: SGHNT and YYREEE (reference sequence). The CDR3: CASSLDSTGELFF. The CDR3 DNA is TGTGCCAGCAGCCTGGACAGCACCGGGGAGCTGTTTTTT.

The V and J genes are TRBV28 and TRBJ2-3, with a tentative D call TRBD2 (7 bases). Germline values: CDR1 MDHEN, CDR2 SYDVKM. The V and J ends lost 6 bases and 2 bases respectively, with 12 bases between them. CDR3 length: 14 amino acids. This CDR3 is CASRRGGDTDTQYF. Written as DNA, the CDR3 is TGTGCCAGCAGGAGGGGGGGGGACACAGATACGCAGTATTTT.

The J gene is TRBJ2-3, the V gene TRBV4-2; 7 nucleotides line up with TRBD1. The V gene end was trimmed by 5 bases and the J gene end by 9 bases; junction bases not matched to a gene: 8. This CDR3 is 13 amino acids long. From germline, CDR1 is LGHNA and CDR2 YNFKEQ. The CDR3 sequence: CASSSDRDRTQYF. CDR3 DNA: TGTGCCAGCAGCTCCGATCGGGACAGAACGCAGTATTTT.